This is a list of T cell receptor beta chains from one sample in a study of CD4 T cells in relation to SARS-CoV-2 and coronaviruses. TCRdb's table, derived via immunoSEQ multiplex PCR, lists solely in-frame clones and lacks some. The sample lists more than 20,000 clones; about three quarters were seen once. Their antigen targets remain unknown. The sample was CD4+ T cells from PBMCs, cultured in vitro. These receptors all come from a human donor in good health. The CDR3 runs from the conserved cysteine through the conserved F or W. The order of the fields is J gene, V gene, D gene, CDR3 protein. The D gene is left open where the match is weak.

J gene: TRBJ2-2; V gene: TRBV10-3; D gene: TRBD1; CDR3 protein: CAIQGEGGSGTGELFF
J gene: TRBJ2-1; V gene: TRBV2; D gene: NA; CDR3 protein: CASSVGGKGGSYNEQFF
J gene: TRBJ2-5; V gene: TRBV6-2/TRBV6-3; D gene: TRBD2; CDR3 protein: CASSSPLGLAGGLETQYF
J gene: TRBJ2-3; V gene: TRBV19; D gene: TRBD2; CDR3 protein: CASSRRAAPSGQADTQYF
J gene: TRBJ1-4; V gene: TRBV9; D gene: NA; CDR3 protein: CASSVGPARKLFF
J gene: TRBJ1-2; V gene: TRBV21-1; D gene: NA; CDR3 protein: CASRRLQVITNGYTF
J gene: TRBJ2-7; V gene: TRBV3-1/TRBV3-2; D gene: NA; CDR3 protein: CASSQDLGASYEQYF
J gene: TRBJ2-7; V gene: TRBV5-5; D gene: NA; CDR3 protein: CASSVSGTLAAYEQYF
J gene: TRBJ2-5; V gene: TRBV7-2; D gene: NA; CDR3 protein: CASSFSPPRETQYF
J gene: TRBJ1-4; V gene: TRBV6-5; D gene: NA; CDR3 protein: CASRRTSSNEKLFF
J gene: TRBJ2-5; V gene: TRBV5-6; D gene: NA; CDR3 protein: CASSLVVNNLETQYF
J gene: TRBJ2-3; V gene: TRBV7-9; D gene: NA; CDR3 protein: CASRGRASTDTQYF
J gene: TRBJ1-2; V gene: TRBV5-8; D gene: NA; CDR3 protein: CASSPPDWGYGYTF
J gene: TRBJ1-5; V gene: TRBV9; D gene: TRBD1; CDR3 protein: CASSVAGGTEPHPQHF
J gene: TRBJ2-7; V gene: TRBV30; D gene: TRBD2; CDR3 protein: CAWTSGSYEQYF
J gene: TRBJ1-1; V gene: TRBV7-9; D gene: NA; CDR3 protein: CASSLAPTVNTEAFF
J gene: TRBJ1-1; V gene: TRBV14; D gene: NA; CDR3 protein: CASSLLDRGDMNTEAFF
J gene: TRBJ2-7; V gene: TRBV9; D gene: TRBD2; CDR3 protein: CASSVGTSLVEQYF
J gene: TRBJ1-6; V gene: TRBV23-1; D gene: NA; CDR3 protein: CASRLRVFDNSPLHF
J gene: TRBJ2-2; V gene: TRBV12-3/TRBV12-4; D gene: NA; CDR3 protein: CASSFGVAGELFF
J gene: TRBJ2-6; V gene: TRBV11-1; D gene: TRBD1; CDR3 protein: CASSRRGGSGANVLTF
J gene: TRBJ1-6; V gene: TRBV4-3; D gene: NA; CDR3 protein: CASSQEIEGSDNSPLHF
J gene: TRBJ1-2; V gene: TRBV9; D gene: NA; CDR3 protein: CASSVDGVGSYGYTF
J gene: TRBJ2-5; V gene: TRBV3-1/TRBV3-2; D gene: TRBD2; CDR3 protein: CASSQASGVGETQYF
J gene: TRBJ2-3; V gene: TRBV29-1; D gene: TRBD2; CDR3 protein: CSVDSSGSRADTQYF
J gene: TRBJ1-2; V gene: TRBV14; D gene: TRBD1; CDR3 protein: CASSRAGTGARGYTF
J gene: TRBJ1-2; V gene: TRBV20-1; D gene: TRBD1; CDR3 protein: CSARVGQGDTF
J gene: TRBJ1-3; V gene: TRBV2; D gene: NA; CDR3 protein: CASSAQGDSGNTIYF
J gene: TRBJ2-5; V gene: TRBV5-1; D gene: NA; CDR3 protein: CASSSVGGPIETQYF
J gene: TRBJ2-2; V gene: TRBV2; D gene: NA; CDR3 protein: CASSALGLANTGELFF
J gene: TRBJ1-5; V gene: TRBV7-2; D gene: NA; CDR3 protein: CASSPGQNQPQHF
J gene: TRBJ2-1; V gene: TRBV6-5; D gene: NA; CDR3 protein: CASARGASYNEQFF
J gene: TRBJ2-1; V gene: TRBV6-7; D gene: TRBD1; CDR3 protein: CASSPGQGQLNEQFF
J gene: TRBJ2-3; V gene: TRBV29-1; D gene: NA; CDR3 protein: CSVSLPPSPVQRRDTQYF
J gene: TRBJ2-5; V gene: TRBV6-1; D gene: NA; CDR3 protein: CASSEGVRIPQETQYF
J gene: TRBJ2-7; V gene: TRBV3-1/TRBV3-2; D gene: TRBD1; CDR3 protein: CASSPRTGVNEQYF
J gene: TRBJ1-5; V gene: TRBV19; D gene: TRBD1; CDR3 protein: CASSIGTGGNQPQHF
J gene: TRBJ1-4; V gene: TRBV18; D gene: NA; CDR3 protein: CASSPPENREKLFF
J gene: TRBJ2-3; V gene: TRBV2; D gene: NA; CDR3 protein: CATTGFFTDTQYF
J gene: TRBJ2-1; V gene: TRBV11-2; D gene: NA; CDR3 protein: CASSTGSGNEQFF
J gene: TRBJ2-7; V gene: TRBV27; D gene: NA; CDR3 protein: CASSLRPGNRFRTKSYEQYF
J gene: TRBJ2-2; V gene: TRBV7-9; D gene: TRBD2; CDR3 protein: CASSWTSVNTGELFF
J gene: TRBJ2-2; V gene: TRBV5-1; D gene: NA; CDR3 protein: CASSLPTQGRTGELFF
J gene: TRBJ1-5; V gene: TRBV15; D gene: TRBD1; CDR3 protein: CATSGLDRVEPQHF
J gene: TRBJ2-1; V gene: TRBV29-1; D gene: NA; CDR3 protein: CSVPTSFSIGEQFF
J gene: TRBJ2-5; V gene: TRBV7-2; D gene: NA; CDR3 protein: CASSWGPGGETQYF
J gene: TRBJ2-2; V gene: TRBV6-5; D gene: NA; CDR3 protein: CADGRGGGGTGELFF
J gene: TRBJ1-4; V gene: TRBV30; D gene: NA; CDR3 protein: CAWSSGVDEKLFF
J gene: TRBJ2-1; V gene: TRBV5-4; D gene: TRBD1; CDR3 protein: CASSPGGQGALDEQFF
J gene: TRBJ2-6; V gene: TRBV19; D gene: NA; CDR3 protein: CASSIVTKVGSGANVLTF
J gene: TRBJ1-4; V gene: TRBV7-2; D gene: NA; CDR3 protein: CASSQQGAVLNEKLFF